This TCR beta chain was identified in a study of blood T cell repertoires in COVID-19. This CDR3 is built from 15 residues. Germline CDR1 reads MDHEN; CDR2 reads SYDVKM. V was cut by 7 bases and J by 7 bases, with 22 bases left in between. TCRdb keeps only in-frame clones here, not all; method: immunoSEQ multiplex PCR. The sample shows under 200,000 clones, approximately 86% of them seen only once. The gene calls are TRBV28 and TRBJ1-1; maybe TRBD1 (6 bases). The clonotype was recovered from a woman in her sixties with acute COVID-19. Sequencing was done on a sample of PBMCs or T cells enriched from blood (not recorded which). For the CDR3, the DNA is TGTGCCAGCACCCGACAGGATCGTAAAACCGTTGAAGCTTTCTTT. It codes for CASTRQDRKTVEAFF.